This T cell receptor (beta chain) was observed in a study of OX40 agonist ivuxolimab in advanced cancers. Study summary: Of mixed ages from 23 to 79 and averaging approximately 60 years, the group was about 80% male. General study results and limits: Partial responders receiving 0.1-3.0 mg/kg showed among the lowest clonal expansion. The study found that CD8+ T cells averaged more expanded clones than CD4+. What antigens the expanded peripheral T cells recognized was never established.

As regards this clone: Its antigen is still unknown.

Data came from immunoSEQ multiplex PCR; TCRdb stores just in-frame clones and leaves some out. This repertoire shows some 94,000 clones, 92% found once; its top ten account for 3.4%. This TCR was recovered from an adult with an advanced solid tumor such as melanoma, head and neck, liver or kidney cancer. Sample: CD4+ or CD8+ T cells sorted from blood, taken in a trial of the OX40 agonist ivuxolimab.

Here the CDR3 DNA reads TGTGCCAGCAGCGTAATGGGAGCCACCGGGGAGCTGTTTTTT. Protein sequence: CASSVMGATGELFF. The rearrangement joins TRBV9 to TRBJ2-2, with D maybe TRBD2 (5 bases). Between the trimmed V and J ends, which lost 1 base and 4 bases, there was a span of 8 bases. The germline V gene has CDR1 SGDLS and CDR2 YYNGEE. The CDR3 is made up of 14 amino acids.